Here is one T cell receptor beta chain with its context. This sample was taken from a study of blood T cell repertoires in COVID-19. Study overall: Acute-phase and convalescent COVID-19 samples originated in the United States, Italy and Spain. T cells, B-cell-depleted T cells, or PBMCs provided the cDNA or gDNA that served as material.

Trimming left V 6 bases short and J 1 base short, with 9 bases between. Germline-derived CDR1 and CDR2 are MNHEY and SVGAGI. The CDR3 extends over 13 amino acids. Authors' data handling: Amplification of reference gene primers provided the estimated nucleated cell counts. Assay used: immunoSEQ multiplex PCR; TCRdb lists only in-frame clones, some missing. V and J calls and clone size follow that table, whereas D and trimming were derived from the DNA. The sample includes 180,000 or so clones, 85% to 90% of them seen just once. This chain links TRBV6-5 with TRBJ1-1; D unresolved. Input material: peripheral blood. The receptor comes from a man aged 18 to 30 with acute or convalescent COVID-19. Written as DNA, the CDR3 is TGTGCCAGCAGGAGGCTGGGGAACACTGAAGCTTTCTTT. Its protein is CASRRLGNTEAFF.